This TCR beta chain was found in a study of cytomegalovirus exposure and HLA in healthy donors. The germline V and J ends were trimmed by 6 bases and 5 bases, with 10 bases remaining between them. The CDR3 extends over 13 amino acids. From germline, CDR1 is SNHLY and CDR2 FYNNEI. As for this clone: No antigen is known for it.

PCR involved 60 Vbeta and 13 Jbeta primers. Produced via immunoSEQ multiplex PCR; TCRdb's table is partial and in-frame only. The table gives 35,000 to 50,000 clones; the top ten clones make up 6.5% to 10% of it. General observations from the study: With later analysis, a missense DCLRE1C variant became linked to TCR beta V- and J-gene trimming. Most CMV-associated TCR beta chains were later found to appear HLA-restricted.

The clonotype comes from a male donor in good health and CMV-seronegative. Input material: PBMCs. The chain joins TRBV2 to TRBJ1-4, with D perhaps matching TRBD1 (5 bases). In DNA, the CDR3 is TGTGCCAGCAGGGACACAAGAAATGAAAAACTGTTTTTT. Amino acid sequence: CASRDTRNEKLFF. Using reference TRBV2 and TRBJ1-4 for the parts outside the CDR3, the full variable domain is EPEVTQTPSHQVTQMGQEVILRCVPISNHLYFYWYRQILGQKVEFLVSFYNNEISEKSEIFDDQFSVERPDGSNFTLKIRSTKLEDSAMYFCASRDTRNEKLFFGSGTQLSVL.